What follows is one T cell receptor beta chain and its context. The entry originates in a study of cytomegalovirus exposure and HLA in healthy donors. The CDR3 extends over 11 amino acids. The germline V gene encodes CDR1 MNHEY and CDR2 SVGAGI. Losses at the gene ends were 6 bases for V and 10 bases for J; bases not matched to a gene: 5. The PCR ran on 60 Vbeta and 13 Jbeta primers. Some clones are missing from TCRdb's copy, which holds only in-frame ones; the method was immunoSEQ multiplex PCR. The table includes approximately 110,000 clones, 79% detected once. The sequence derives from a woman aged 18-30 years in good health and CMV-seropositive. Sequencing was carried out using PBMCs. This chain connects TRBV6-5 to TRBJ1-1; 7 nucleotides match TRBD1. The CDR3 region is CASRTTGTAFF. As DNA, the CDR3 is TGTGCCAGCAGAACGACAGGGACAGCTTTCTTT.